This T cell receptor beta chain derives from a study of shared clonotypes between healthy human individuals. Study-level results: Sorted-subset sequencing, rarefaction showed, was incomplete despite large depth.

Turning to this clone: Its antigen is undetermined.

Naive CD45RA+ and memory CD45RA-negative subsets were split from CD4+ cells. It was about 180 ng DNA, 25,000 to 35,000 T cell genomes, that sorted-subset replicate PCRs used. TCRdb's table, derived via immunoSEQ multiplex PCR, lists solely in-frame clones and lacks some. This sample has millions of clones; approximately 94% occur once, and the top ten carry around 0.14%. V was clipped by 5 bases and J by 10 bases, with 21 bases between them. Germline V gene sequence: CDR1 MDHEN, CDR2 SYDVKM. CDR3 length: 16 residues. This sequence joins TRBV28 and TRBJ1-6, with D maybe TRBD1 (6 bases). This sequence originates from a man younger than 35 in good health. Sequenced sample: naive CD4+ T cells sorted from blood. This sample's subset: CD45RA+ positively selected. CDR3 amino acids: CASSPPLTGSYSPLHF. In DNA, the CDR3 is TGTGCCAGCAGTCCCCCATTAACAGGGAGTTACTCACCCCTCCACTTT.